A selection of T cell receptor beta chains follows, all from one sample in a study of T cells in Graves' hyperthyroidism and ophthalmopathy. TCRdb reanalysed the multiplex PCR reads using MiXCR and keeps one entry per CDR3 protein. Altogether about 710,000 distinct CDR3 sequences are present, less than 20% being singletons, with the ten largest covering about 8.4%. What was sequenced was blood. These receptors were obtained from a man younger than 35 with Graves' hyperthyroidism. Each CDR3 is given with its conserved first and last residue. Fields, in order: V gene, D gene, J gene, clone size, CDR3 protein, CDR3 DNA. D genes are given only for firm matches. Clone size, where shown, is once, few, many, or a class for clones that have expanded.

>TRBV19|TRBD1|TRBJ1-1|NA
CASNDPGQGLTEAFF
TGTGCCAGTAACGACCCGGGACAGGGTCTCACTGAAGCTTTCTTT
>TRBV7-2|TRBD2|TRBJ2-1|many
CASSALTSGGSYNEQFF
TGTGCCAGCAGCGCCCTGACTAGCGGGGGCTCCTACAATGAGCAGTTCTTC
>TRBV7-3|NA|TRBJ2-3|many
CASSTGGRRAGTDTQYF
TGTGCCAGCAGCACTGGCGGGCGCCGGGCTGGCACAGATACGCAGTATTTT
>TRBV20-1|NA|TRBJ2-1|few
CSAHSGRFYNEQFF
TGCAGTGCGCACTCGGGCCGCTTTTACAATGAGCAGTTCTTC
>TRBV7-6|NA|TRBJ1-1|NA
CASSLVWGPNTEAFF
TGTGCCAGCAGCCTAGTATGGGGACCGAACACTGAAGCTTTCTTT
>TRBV9|TRBD1|TRBJ2-2|once
CASSVPTNRGGGELFF
TGTGCCAGCAGCGTCCCCACCAACAGGGGCGGCGGGGAGCTGTTTTTT
>TRBV12-3/TRBV12-4|TRBD1|TRBJ2-2|many
CASSLGQGANTGELFF
TGTGCCAGCAGTTTAGGGCAGGGGGCTAACACCGGGGAGCTGTTTTTT
>TRBV5-1|NA|TRBJ2-1|NA
CASSLQGRSAYNEQFF
TGCGCCAGCAGCTTGCAGGGGAGGAGCGCCTACAATGAGCAGTTCTTC
>TRBV12-3/TRBV12-4|TRBD1|TRBJ2-3|many
CASKESLRGTQYF
TGTGCCAGCAAAGAATCGCTCAGGGGGACGCAGTATTTT
>TRBV12-5|NA|TRBJ1-5|few
CASGFAGNQPQHF
TGTGCTAGTGGTTTCGCGGGTAATCAGCCCCAGCATTTT
>TRBV11-2|NA|TRBJ2-3|many
CASNKGRPSTDTQYF
TGTGCCAGCAACAAGGGGCGGCCTAGCACAGATACGCAGTATTTT
>TRBV7-8|NA|TRBJ1-5|few
CASSLRVKDYNQPQHF
TGTGCCAGCAGCTTACGAGTGAAGGACTACAATCAGCCCCAGCATTTT
>TRBV6-1|TRBD2|TRBJ2-1|few
CASTTLLAEGFNEQFF
TGTGCCAGCACCACTCTCCTAGCGGAGGGATTCAATGAGCAGTTCTTC
>TRBV2|NA|TRBJ2-2|few
CASRASPTGELFF
TGTGCCAGCAGGGCTAGTCCCACCGGGGAGCTGTTTTTT
>TRBV7-2|TRBD1|TRBJ1-6|few
CASSLEGTALTNSPLHF
TGTGCCAGCAGCTTAGAAGGGACAGCCTTAACTAATTCACCCCTCCACTTT
>TRBV13|NA|TRBJ2-2|once
CASSWGASAGELFF
TGTGCCAGCAGCTGGGGGGCGAGCGCCGGGGAGCTGTTTTTT
>TRBV9|NA|TRBJ1-1|many
CASSVGGQLNTEAFF
TGTGCCAGCAGCGTAGGGGGACAACTAAACACTGAAGCTTTCTTT
>TRBV27|NA|TRBJ2-1|NA
CASSTNRATHNEQFF
TGTGCCAGCAGTACTAACCGGGCTACCCACAATGAGCAGTTCTTC
>TRBV28|NA|TRBJ2-5|few
CASSSGTETQYF
TGTGCCAGCAGTTCGGGTACGGAGACCCAGTACTTC
>TRBV2|NA|TRBJ2-7|many
CASSERELYEQYF
TGTGCCAGCAGTGAGAGGGAGTTATACGAGCAGTACTTC
>TRBV27|NA|TRBJ2-7|few
CASSITGTLTYEQYF
TGTGCCAGCAGTATCACCGGGACCCTGACCTACGAGCAGTACTTC
>TRBV12-3/TRBV12-4|NA|TRBJ2-1|NA
CASSLPSGTPHIEQFF
TGTGCCAGCAGTTTACCTTCCGGGACACCTCACATTGAGCAGTTCTTC
>TRBV20-1|TRBD1|TRBJ1-2|many
CSARDHGGQGLGYTF
TGCAGTGCTAGAGACCATGGGGGACAGGGGCTGGGCTACACCTTC
>TRBV12-3/TRBV12-4|NA|TRBJ2-5|NA
CASSPGRVQETQYF
TGTGCCAGCAGCCCGGGACGGGTCCAAGAGACCCAGTACTTC
>TRBV7-9|NA|TRBJ2-1|NA
CASSHQQDHNEQFF
TGTGCCAGCAGCCACCAACAGGACCACAATGAGCAGTTCTTC
>TRBV29-1|TRBD2|TRBJ2-2|NA
CSGGGRVAGELFF
TGCAGTGGGGGGGGGAGAGTTGCCGGGGAGCTGTTTTTT
>TRBV6-1|NA|TRBJ1-5|many
CASSEAAANQPQHF
TGTGCCAGCAGCGAAGCAGCGGCCAATCAGCCCCAGCATTTT
>TRBV4-3|NA|TRBJ1-1|NA
CASSQDALRRAEAFF
TGCGCCAGCAGCCAAGATGCCCTAAGAAGGGCTGAAGCTTTCTTT
>TRBV24-1|NA|TRBJ2-3|many
CATSDPGGVTDTQYF
TGTGCCACCAGTGATCCCGGGGGAGTTACAGATACGCAGTATTTT
>TRBV29-1|TRBD1|TRBJ2-7|NA
CSVNGQGHSYEQYF
TGCAGCGTTAACGGACAGGGCCACTCCTACGAGCAGTACTTC
>TRBV9|NA|TRBJ1-1|NA
CASSVYGDMNTEAFF
TGTGCCAGCAGCGTATACGGGGACATGAACACTGAAGCTTTCTTT
>TRBV12-3/TRBV12-4|NA|TRBJ2-3|many
CASSETPGVTDTQYF
TGTGCCAGCAGTGAGACTCCCGGAGTAACAGATACGCAGTATTTT
>TRBV5-1|NA|TRBJ1-1|many
CASSLSRANTEAFF
TGCGCCAGCAGCTTGTCACGGGCGAACACTGAAGCTTTCTTT
>TRBV7-2|TRBD1|TRBJ1-2|few
CASTLTGTDYGYTF
TGTGCCAGCACCTTGACCGGGACAGACTATGGCTACACCTTC
>TRBV5-1|NA|TRBJ2-5|few
CASSYLPGDRATQYF
TGCGCCAGCAGCTACTTACCTGGGGATAGAGCGACCCAGTACTTC
>TRBV29-1|NA|TRBJ2-7|NA
CSVVAIGNEQYF
TGCAGCGTTGTCGCCATAGGAAACGAGCAGTACTTC
>TRBV5-4|TRBD1|TRBJ2-2|few
CASSPGQVAGELFF
TGTGCCAGCAGCCCCGGACAGGTTGCCGGGGAGCTGTTTTTT